Presented here are 8 T cell receptor beta chains from one specimen sequenced in a study of T cells after yellow fever vaccination (dated by TCRdb to about 2019). The method was 5' RACE. TCRdb shows the sequencer as Illumina NovaSeq 6000. The public reads were quality trimmed at Q25 with fastp and then assembled into clones with MiXCR by TCRdb, keeping productive beta chains. Identical CDR3 proteins give one entry, which carries the most common genes and DNA. The sample has around 250,000 distinct CDR3 sequences on record, around 4.9% of them singletons. Roughly 3.4% of the sample is held by the ten biggest clonotypes. The treatment or condition tag for this specimen amounts to: live attenuated yellow fever vaccine strain. This specimen was CD4+ T cells sorted from PBMCs, taken on the day of the yellow fever booster vaccination. These receptors were obtained from a young man who received the YFV17D yellow fever vaccine.

The sample holds a few counts of this clonotype. The J gene is TRBJ1-4, the V gene TRBV20-1, with TRBD1 matching 9 bases. Germline V gene lookup returns CDR1 DFQATT and CDR2 SNEGSKA (reference sequence). V lost 5 bases, J lost 0 bases, and 13 bases stayed unmatched. The CDR3 runs to 18 residues. CDR3 sequence (DNA): TGCAGTGCTCCGTCCGGGACAGGGCTATTTGCAACTAATGAAAAACTGTTTTTT. This gives the protein CSAPSGTGLFATNEKLFF.

This clonotype has more than one count but fewer than ten. The V gene is TRBV19, the J gene TRBJ1-5, with D perhaps TRBD1 (6 bases). V was pared by 7 bases and J by 4 bases, with 11 bases between. Germline CDR1 and CDR2: LNHDA and SQIVND (reference sequence). This CDR3 comprises 13 residues. Here the CDR3 DNA reads TGTGCCAGTACGGACAGAAGGAATCAGCCCCAGCATTTT. Protein product: CASTDRRNQPQHF.

J is TRBJ2-7 and V is TRBV28; D is perhaps TRBD1 (7 bases). CDR1 is MDHEN, CDR2 SYDVKM, per germline. This CDR3 is built from 12 residues. V lost 5 bases to trimming and J lost 9 bases, with 14 bases between them. CDR3 residues: CASSLSGGGQYF. The CDR3, as DNA: TGTGCCAGCAGTCTCTCAGGGGGAGGGCAGTACTTC.

This clonotype was detected many times. This chain connects TRBV7-8 to TRBJ2-3, with D hard to call. V was cut by 5 bases and J by 9 bases, with 18 bases left in between. The CDR3 runs 14 residues. Per germline, CDR1 SGHVS and CDR2 FQNEAQ. The CDR3 loop reads CASSLGVAQRTQYF. The CDR3 nucleotides read TGTGCCAGCAGCCTTGGGGTAGCTCAGAGGACGCAGTATTTT. The full variable domain, completed using reference TRBV7-8 and TRBJ2-3, is GAGVSQSPRYKVAKRGQDVALRCDPISGHVSLFWYQQALGQGPEFLTYFQNEAQLDKSGLPSDRFFAERPEGSVSTLKIQRTQQEDSAVYLCASSLGVAQRTQYFGPGTRLTVL.

The chain recombines TRBV7-8 with TRBJ1-5; the match to TRBD1 covers 10 bases. The CDR3 runs 17 residues. V gave up 5 bases and J gave up 3 bases; unmatched junction bases: 10. Per the germline V gene, CDR1 is SGHVS and CDR2 is FQNEAQ. CDR3: CASSRKAGTGDNQPQHF. The DNA of the CDR3 is TGTGCCAGCAGCCGTAAAGCCGGGACAGGGGACAATCAGCCCCAGCATTTT. The complete variable domain, with remaining parts taken from reference TRBV7-8 and TRBJ1-5, reads GAGVSQSPRYKVAKRGQDVALRCDPISGHVSLFWYQQALGQGPEFLTYFQNEAQLDKSGLPSDRFFAERPEGSVSTLKIQRTQQEDSAVYLCASSRKAGTGDNQPQHFGDGTRLSIL.

This clonotype was counted at least ten times. The rearrangement joins TRBV3-1 to TRBJ2-3; 9 bases line up with TRBD2. Trimming took 1 base from V and 0 from J; bases not matched to a gene: 8. This CDR3 is 18 amino acids long. Germline CDR1 is LGHDT and CDR2 is YNNKEL (reference sequence). CDR3 nucleotide sequence: TGTGCCAGCAGCCAAGGGGAGACTAGCGGATTGAGCACAGATACGCAGTATTTT. Protein product: CASSQGETSGLSTDTQYF.

This clonotype was found many times. The chain uses TRBV5-1 and TRBJ2-5, with D possibly matching TRBD2 (5 bases). Germline CDR1 is SGHRS and CDR2 is YFSETQ. This CDR3 has 14 residues. Trimming left V 3 bases short and J 5 bases short, with 14 bases between. The chain's CDR3 is CASSYSTSIETQYF. Written as DNA, the CDR3 is TGCGCCAGCAGCTACAGCACTAGTATTGAGACCCAGTACTTC. The complete variable domain, with remaining parts taken from reference TRBV5-1 and TRBJ2-5, reads KAGVTQTPRYLIKTRGQQVTLSCSPISGHRSVSWYQQTPGQGLQFLFEYFSETQRNKGNFPGRFSGRQFSNSRSEMNVSTLELGDSALYLCASSYSTSIETQYFGPGTRLLVL.

Only a few counts were recorded for this clonotype. The chain combines TRBV12-3 or TRBV12-4 with TRBJ2-4, with TRBD2 as a possible D gene (6 bases). Trimming took off 7 bases at V and 6 bases at J, with 13 bases between the two ends. The CDR3 extends over 13 amino acids. The CDR3 nucleotides read TGTGCCAGCAATAGGGACGGGGGAAACATTCAGTACTTC. Amino acid sequence: CASNRDGGNIQYF.